Below are 10 T cell receptor beta chains sequenced from a single sample in a study of blood T cell repertoires in COVID-19. Clones were sequenced by immunoSEQ multiplex PCR, and TCRdb holds only the in-frame ones, with some missing. This table holds about 200,000 clones, around four fifths found once. Specimen: peripheral blood. These receptors all stem from a human donor with acute or convalescent COVID-19. The donor label of this sample is uncertain.

This clone has more than one count but fewer than ten. This chain connects TRBV7-3 to TRBJ2-1; 7 bases match TRBD1. The CDR3 extends over 14 amino acids. J was trimmed by 8 bases and V by 4 bases; bases with no gene match: 8. Germline loops: CDR1 SGHTA, CDR2 FQGTGA. In DNA form, the CDR3 reads TGTGCCAGCAGCTCCCACAGGGGTTACGATGAGCAGTTCTTC. Translating it yields CASSSHRGYDEQFF.

This chain joins TRBV28 and TRBJ1-2; D gene unclear. Germline V gene data show CDR1 as MDHEN and CDR2 as SYDVKM. CDR3 length: 12 residues. Trimming pared 2 bases from V and 5 bases from J, leaving 6 bases between. CDR3 sequence: CASSLLYYGYTF. CDR3 nucleotides: TGTGCCAGCAGTTTACTTTATTATGGCTACACCTTC.

This chain connects TRBV28 to TRBJ1-1, with D possibly TRBD1 on 6 matching bases. In germline, CDR1 is MDHEN, CDR2 SYDVKM. This CDR3 spans 12 amino acids. Trimming stripped 7 bases from V and 3 bases from J, with 9 bases between. The CDR3 reads CASTTGHTEAFF. The CDR3, as DNA: TGTGCCAGCACTACAGGGCACACTGAAGCTTTCTTT.

The chain carries TRBV27 and TRBJ2-1, with D perhaps matching TRBD1 (5 bases). The germline V and J ends were trimmed by 3 bases and 4 bases, with 13 bases remaining between them. The CDR3 spans 15 residues. Germline V CDR1 and CDR2: MNHEY, SMNVEV (reference sequence). In nucleotides, the CDR3 is TGTGCCAGCAGTTTCCAGGGAATTGGGTACAATGAGCAGTTCTTC. Its translation: CASSFQGIGYNEQFF.

The chain uses TRBV19 and TRBJ2-7; tentative D call: TRBD2 (5 bases). Germline V gene data show CDR1 as LNHDA and CDR2 as SQIVND (reference sequence). Trimming cost V 5 bases and J 2 bases, with 13 bases left between them. The length of the CDR3 is 14 residues. CDR3 amino acids: CASSLTPGTYEQYF. In DNA, the CDR3 is TGTGCCAGTAGTCTGACTCCCGGGACCTACGAGCAGTACTTC.

This chain uses TRBV13 with TRBJ1-1; perhaps TRBD1 as D (6 bases). This CDR3 has 13 amino acids. Germline V lookup: CDR1 PRHDT, CDR2 FYEKMQ (reference sequence). The germline V and J ends were trimmed by 4 bases and 3 bases, with 9 bases remaining between them. CDR3 amino acids: CASSSQGYTEAFF. In DNA form, the CDR3 reads TGTGCCAGCAGCTCACAGGGTTACACTGAAGCTTTCTTT.

The chain employs TRBV11-3 and TRBJ1-4, with D tentatively TRBD1 (6 bases). The CDR3 is 16 residues long. The germline gives CDR1 SGHNT, CDR2 YENEEA. V dropped 5 bases and J dropped 4 bases, with 17 bases sitting between them. Here the CDR3 DNA reads TGTGCCAGCAGCCCTGCTTCGAGGACAGTTAATGAAAAACTGTTTTTT. It encodes CASSPASRTVNEKLFF.

CDR3 protein: CASRGGQIKETQYF. CDR3 DNA sequence: TGCGCCAGCAGAGGAGGACAGATAAAAGAGACCCAGTACTTC. This chain joins TRBV5-1 and TRBJ2-5, with D possibly matching TRBD1 (6 bases). Between the trimmed V and J ends, which lost 5 bases and 3 bases, there was a span of 14 bases. The CDR3 consists of 14 residues. Looked up from germline, CDR1 is SGHRS and CDR2 is YFSETQ.

CDR3 loop: CASSPPGQGVSEQYF. DNA for the CDR3: TGTGCCAGTAGTCCGCCGGGACAGGGAGTCTCCGAGCAGTACTTC. The rearrangement joins TRBV19 to TRBJ2-7, with 9 nucleotides matching TRBD1. The ends lost 5 bases at V and 6 bases at J; junction bases unmatched: 11. The length of the CDR3 is 15 residues. CDR1 and CDR2 from the germline V gene are LNHDA and SQIVND (reference sequence).

The chain employs TRBV18 and TRBJ1-1, with unresolved D. Germline V gives CDR1 KGHSH, CDR2 LQKENI. The germline V and J ends were trimmed by 2 bases and 5 bases, with 15 bases remaining between them. This CDR3 contains 15 residues. This CDR3 reads CASSPTYVGGTEAFF. CDR3 in DNA: TGTGCCAGCTCACCAACCTATGTAGGCGGTACTGAAGCTTTCTTT.